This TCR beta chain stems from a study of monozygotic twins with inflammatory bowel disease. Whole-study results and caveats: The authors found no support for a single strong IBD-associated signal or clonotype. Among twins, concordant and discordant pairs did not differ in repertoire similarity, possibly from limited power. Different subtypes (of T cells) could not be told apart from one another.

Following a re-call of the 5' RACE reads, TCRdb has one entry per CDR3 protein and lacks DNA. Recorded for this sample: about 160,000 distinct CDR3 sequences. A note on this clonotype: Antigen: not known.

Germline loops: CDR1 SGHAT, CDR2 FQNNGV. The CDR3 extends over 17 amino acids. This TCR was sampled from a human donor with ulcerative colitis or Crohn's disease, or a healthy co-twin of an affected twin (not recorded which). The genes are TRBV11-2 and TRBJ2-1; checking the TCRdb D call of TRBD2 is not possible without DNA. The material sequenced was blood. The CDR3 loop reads CASSLGTSGRADNEQFF.